These 9 T cell receptor beta chains came from one sample sequenced in a study of blood T cell repertoires in COVID-19. Sequenced by immunoSEQ multiplex PCR; TCRdb stores in-frame clones only, minus some. This sample has about 42,000 clones; roughly 81% occur once, and the top ten carry over 10%. Sequenced sample: peripheral blood. The receptor source for this set is a woman between 65 and 79 years old in a cohort sampled during active COVID-19.

This clone was seen only a few times. V is TRBV6-5 and J is TRBJ1-3; D perhaps matches TRBD1 (6 bases). The length of the CDR3 is 14 residues. Trimming left V 6 bases short and J 0 bases short, with 9 bases between. The germline V gene encodes CDR1 MNHEY and CDR2 SVGAGI. The CDR3 loop reads CASRTGISGNTIYF. For the CDR3, the DNA is TGTGCCAGCAGGACAGGAATCTCTGGAAACACCATATATTTT.

J is TRBJ1-1 and V is TRBV6-5; weak D call: TRBD1 (6 bases). The CDR3 contains 13 residues. Germline V gives CDR1 MNHEY, CDR2 SVGAGI. V shed 8 bases and J shed 4 bases, with 14 bases lying between them. DNA for the CDR3: TGTGCCAGCGAAACAGGACAGCCCACTGAAGCTTTCTTT. This translates into CASETGQPTEAFF.

V is TRBV18 and J is TRBJ2-1; D might be TRBD2 (6 bases). Germline CDR1 reads KGHSH; CDR2 reads LQKENI. V shed 6 bases and J shed 9 bases, with 18 bases lying between them. This CDR3 has 14 amino acids. This chain's CDR3 is CASSPAASVGEQFF. The DNA for the CDR3 is TGTGCCAGCTCCCCCGCGGCTAGCGTGGGTGAGCAGTTCTTC.

This rearrangement joins TRBV28 to TRBJ2-3; the match to TRBD2 covers 15 bases. The germline V gene encodes CDR1 MDHEN and CDR2 SYDVKM. Unmatched junction bases numbered 6, after V lost 3 bases and J lost 5 bases. CDR3 size: 17 residues. The CDR3 reads CASSFRPGLAGGDTQYF. The CDR3, as DNA: TGTGCCAGCAGTTTTCGCCCGGGACTAGCGGGAGGAGATACGCAGTATTTT. The complete variable domain, with remaining parts taken from reference TRBV28 and TRBJ2-3, reads DVKVTQSSRYLVKRTGEKVFLECVQDMDHENMFWYRQDPGLGLRLIYFSYDVKMKEKGDIPEGYSVSREKKERFSLILESASTNQTSMYLCASSFRPGLAGGDTQYFGPGTRLTVL.

A few counts support this clone. This sequence joins TRBV6-2 or TRBV6-3 and TRBJ1-2; TRBD1 is a possible D gene (5 bases). V lost 2 bases, J lost 5 bases, and 15 bases lay in between. The length of the CDR3 is 15 residues. The germline V gene has CDR1 MNHEY and CDR2 SVGEGT. The CDR3 loop is CASSYLLSGPYGYTF. DNA of the CDR3: TGTGCCAGCAGTTACCTACTCTCAGGGCCGTATGGCTACACCTTC.

This chain links TRBV28 with TRBJ2-2; a possible D gene is TRBD2 (5 bases). Germline V gives CDR1 MDHEN, CDR2 SYDVKM. V shed 5 bases and J shed 5 bases, with 21 bases lying between them. The CDR3 consists of 17 residues. This chain's CDR3 is CASSPLVVGVRTGELFF. In DNA form, the CDR3 reads TGTGCCAGCAGTCCCCTCGTTGTGGGAGTGCGTACCGGGGAGCTGTTTTTT. Together with reference TRBV28 and TRBJ2-2, the CDR3 gives the full variable domain: DVKVTQSSRYLVKRTGEKVFLECVQDMDHENMFWYRQDPGLGLRLIYFSYDVKMKEKGDIPEGYSVSREKKERFSLILESASTNQTSMYLCASSPLVVGVRTGELFFGEGSRLTVL.

The chain carries TRBV2 and TRBJ2-2; TRBD1 aligns across 9 bases. The germline CDR1 and CDR2 sequences are SNHLY and FYNNEI. V lost 1 base, J lost 15 bases, and 12 bases stayed unmatched. There are 15 residues in the CDR3. CDR3 coding DNA: TGTGCCAGCAGTGAAGTGCCCACCGGGACAGGGTCGGTGTTTTTT. This translates into CASSEVPTGTGSVFF.

In DNA form, the CDR3 reads TGCGCCAGCAGCTTGGTGGCAGGGGGAGATACGCAGTATTTT. Translation: CASSLVAGGDTQYF. The rearrangement uses TRBV5-1 and TRBJ2-3; 7 bases align to TRBD1. The germline CDR1 and CDR2 sequences are SGHRS and YFSETQ. The CDR3 contains 14 residues. The V segment lost 0 bases and the J segment 5 bases; nucleotides outside the gene matches: 3. The complete variable domain, with remaining parts taken from reference TRBV5-1 and TRBJ2-3, reads KAGVTQTPRYLIKTRGQQVTLSCSPISGHRSVSWYQQTPGQGLQFLFEYFSETQRNKGNFPGRFSGRQFSNSRSEMNVSTLELGDSALYLCASSLVAGGDTQYFGPGTRLTVL.

The gene calls are TRBV19 and TRBJ2-1; D not certain. The V end was cut by 0 bases, the J end by 5 bases, with 11 bases between. The germline CDR1 and CDR2 sequences are LNHDA and SQIVND (reference sequence). CDR3 size: 15 residues. The CDR3 nucleotides read TGTGCCAGTAGTATAGATCGGGTCTCAAACAATGAGCAGTTCTTC. This sequence encodes CASSIDRVSNNEQFF.